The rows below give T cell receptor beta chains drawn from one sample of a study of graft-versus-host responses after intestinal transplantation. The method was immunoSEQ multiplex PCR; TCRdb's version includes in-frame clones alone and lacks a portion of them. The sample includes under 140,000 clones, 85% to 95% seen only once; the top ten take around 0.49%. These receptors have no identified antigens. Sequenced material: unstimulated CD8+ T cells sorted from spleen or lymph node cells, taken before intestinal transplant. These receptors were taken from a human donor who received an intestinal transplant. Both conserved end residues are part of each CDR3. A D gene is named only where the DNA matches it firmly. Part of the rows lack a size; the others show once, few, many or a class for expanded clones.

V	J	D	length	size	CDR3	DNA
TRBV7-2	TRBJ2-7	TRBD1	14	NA	CASSLGDRIGEQYF	TGTGCCAGCAGCTTAGGGGACAGGATCGGGGAGCAGTACTTC
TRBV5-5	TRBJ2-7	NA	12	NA	CASSLSDYEQYF	TGTGCCAGCAGCTTGTCCGACTACGAGCAGTACTTC
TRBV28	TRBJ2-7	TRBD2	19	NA	CASSSFGGSGREKSDEQYF	TGTGCCAGCAGTTCCTTCGGGGGAAGCGGGAGGGAAAAAAGCGACGAGCAGTACTTC
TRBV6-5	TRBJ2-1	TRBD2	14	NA	CASSHSGGANEQFF	TGTGCCAGCAGTCATTCGGGGGGGGCCAATGAGCAGTTCTTC
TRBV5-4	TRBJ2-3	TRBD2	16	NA	CASSQRTSGMADTQYF	TGTGCCAGCAGCCAAAGGACTAGCGGGATGGCAGATACGCAGTATTTT
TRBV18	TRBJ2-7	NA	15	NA	CASSLLAVSSYEQYF	TGTGCCAGCTCACTGTTAGCGGTGAGCTCCTACGAGCAGTACTTC
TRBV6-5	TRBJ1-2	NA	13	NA	CASSYGGQEGYTF	TGTGCCAGCAGTTACGGGGGGCAAGAAGGCTACACCTTC
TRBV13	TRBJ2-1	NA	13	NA	CASSLRVYNEQFF	TGTGCCAGCAGCCTCAGAGTTTACAATGAGCAGTTCTTC
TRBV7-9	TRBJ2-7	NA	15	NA	CASSPPGPTPYEQYF	TGTGCCAGCAGCCCACCGGGACCGACGCCCTACGAGCAGTACTTC
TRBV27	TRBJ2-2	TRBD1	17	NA	CASSSYPDRANTGELFF	TGTGCCAGCAGTTCATACCCGGACAGGGCTAACACCGGGGAGCTGTTTTTT
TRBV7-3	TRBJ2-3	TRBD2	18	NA	CASSLVPGMREGKNTQYF	TGTGCCAGCAGCCTCGTCCCTGGTATGCGGGAGGGCAAAAATACGCAGTATTTT
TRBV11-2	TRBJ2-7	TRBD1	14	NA	CASSSRDRLYEQYF	TGTGCCAGCAGCTCAAGGGACAGACTTTACGAGCAGTACTTC
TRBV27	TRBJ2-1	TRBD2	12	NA	CASSFSGLAWFF	TGTGCCAGCAGTTTCTCGGGACTAGCTTGGTTCTTC
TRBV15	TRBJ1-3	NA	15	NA	CATSRDLRPGNTIYF	TGTGCCACCAGCAGAGATCTGCGTCCGGGAAACACCATATATTTT
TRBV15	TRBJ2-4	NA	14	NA	CATSRAGAKNIQYF	TGTGCCACCAGCAGGGCTGGAGCCAAAAACATTCAGTACTTC
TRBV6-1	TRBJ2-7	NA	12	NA	CASGGPGNEQYF	TGTGCCAGCGGGGGGCCGGGGAACGAGCAGTACTTC
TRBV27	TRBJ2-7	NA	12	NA	CASSRGPPEQYF	TGTGCCAGCAGTCGGGGTCCGCCGGAGCAGTACTTC
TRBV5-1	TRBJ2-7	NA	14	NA	CASNLGLFMDEQYF	TGCGCCAGTAACCTGGGACTTTTCATGGACGAGCAGTACTTC
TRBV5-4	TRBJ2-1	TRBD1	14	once	CASSLTGDWTEQFF	TGTGCCAGCAGCTTGACAGGGGATTGGACTGAGCAGTTCTTC
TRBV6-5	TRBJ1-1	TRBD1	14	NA	CASSRQGTHTEAFF	TGTGCCAGCAGCCGACAGGGAACGCACACTGAAGCTTTCTTT
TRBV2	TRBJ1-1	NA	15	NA	CASTYGGWEYTEAFF	TGTGCCAGCACCTACGGGGGGTGGGAATACACTGAAGCTTTCTTT
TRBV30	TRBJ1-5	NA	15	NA	CAWSGSQAPLRTQHF	TGTGCCTGGAGTGGGAGCCAGGCCCCCCTACGGACCCAGCATTTT
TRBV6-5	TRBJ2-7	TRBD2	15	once	CASSYSTSGTYEQYF	TGTGCCAGCAGTTACTCGACTAGCGGTACCTACGAGCAGTACTTC
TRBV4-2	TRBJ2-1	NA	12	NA	CASSQLAGEQFF	TGTGCCAGCAGCCAATTGGCGGGGGAGCAGTTCTTC
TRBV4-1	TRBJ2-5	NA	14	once	CASSRGAGQETQYF	TGCGCCAGCAGCCGGGGGGCAGGGCAAGAGACCCAGTACTTC
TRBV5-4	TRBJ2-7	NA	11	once	CAFKGPYEQYF	TGTGCCTTTAAAGGGCCCTACGAGCAGTACTTC
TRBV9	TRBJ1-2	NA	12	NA	CASSATGSGYTF	TGTGCCAGCAGCGCCACAGGCTCGGGCTACACCTTC
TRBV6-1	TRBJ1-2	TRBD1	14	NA	CASSEMTGSYGYTF	TGTGCCAGCAGTGAGATGACAGGGAGCTATGGCTACACCTTC
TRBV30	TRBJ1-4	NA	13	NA	CAWRPGPYEKLFF	TGTGCCTGGAGACCTGGCCCCTATGAAAAACTGTTTTTT
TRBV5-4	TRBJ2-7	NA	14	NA	CASSLGGGSYEQYF	TGTGCCAGCAGCTTGGGAGGCGGAAGCTACGAGCAGTACTTC
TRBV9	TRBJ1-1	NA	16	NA	CASSVAKGTATAEAFF	TGTGCCAGCAGCGTAGCTAAAGGCACTGCGACCGCTGAAGCTTTCTTT
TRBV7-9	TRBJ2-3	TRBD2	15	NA	CASSLTSGREDTQYF	TGTGCCAGCAGCCTTACTAGCGGGAGGGAAGATACGCAGTATTTT
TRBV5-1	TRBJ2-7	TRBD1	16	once	CANSLAPPGQGHEQYF	TGCGCCAACAGCTTGGCCCCACCCGGACAGGGCCACGAGCAGTACTTC
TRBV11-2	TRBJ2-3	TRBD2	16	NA	CASSSPFREGADTQYF	TGTGCCAGCAGCTCCCCATTTCGGGAGGGCGCAGATACGCAGTATTTT
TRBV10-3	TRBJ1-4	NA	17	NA	CAISESGSGAVNEKLFF	TGTGCCATCAGTGAGTCCGGGTCAGGGGCTGTTAATGAAAAACTGTTTTTT
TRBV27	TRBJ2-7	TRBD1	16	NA	CASSPLGRDSSYEQYF	TGTGCCAGCAGTCCATTAGGCCGGGACAGCTCCTACGAGCAGTACTTC
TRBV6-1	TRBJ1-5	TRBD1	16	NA	CASSGTGTEDNQPQHF	TGTGCCAGCAGTGGGACCGGGACAGAGGACAATCAGCCCCAGCATTTT
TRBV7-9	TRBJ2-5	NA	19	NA	CASSPRSIPGQNFQETQYF	TGTGCCAGCAGCCCGAGGTCCATCCCGGGACAAAATTTCCAAGAGACCCAGTACTTC
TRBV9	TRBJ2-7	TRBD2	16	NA	CASSASGRVSSYEQYF	TGTGCCAGCAGCGCTTCAGGGAGGGTAAGCTCCTACGAGCAGTACTTC
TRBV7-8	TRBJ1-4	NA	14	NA	CASSNSATNEKLFF	TGTGCCAGCAGCAACAGTGCAACTAATGAAAAACTGTTTTTT
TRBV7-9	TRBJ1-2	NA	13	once	CASSLERVYGYTF	TGTGCCAGCAGCTTAGAGAGGGTCTATGGCTACACCTTC
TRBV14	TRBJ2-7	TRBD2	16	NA	CASSPYSGGRAYEQYF	TGTGCCAGCAGCCCATATAGCGGGGGACGGGCCTACGAGCAGTACTTC
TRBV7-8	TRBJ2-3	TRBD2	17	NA	CASSLSIRLAGADTQYF	TGTGCCAGCAGCTTATCCATTAGACTAGCGGGAGCAGATACGCAGTATTTT
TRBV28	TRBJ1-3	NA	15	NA	CASNSGGYSGNTIYF	TGTGCCAGCAACTCCGGGGGGTACTCTGGAAACACCATATATTTT
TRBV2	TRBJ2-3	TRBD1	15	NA	CASTLGTGRTDTQYF	TGTGCCAGCACCCTTGGGACAGGACGCACAGATACGCAGTATTTT
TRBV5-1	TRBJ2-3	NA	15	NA	CASSGGASSTDTQYF	TGCGCCAGCAGCGGGGGCGCCTCTAGCACAGATACGCAGTATTTT
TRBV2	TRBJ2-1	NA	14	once	CASSDAGVWNEQFF	TGTGCCAGCAGTGATGCAGGGGTATGGAATGAGCAGTTCTTC
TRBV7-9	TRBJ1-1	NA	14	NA	CASSLSPRKAEAFF	TGTGCCAGCAGCTTATCTCCCAGGAAGGCTGAAGCTTTCTTT
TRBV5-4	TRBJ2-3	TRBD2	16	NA	CASSKPGTSVSDTQYF	TGTGCCAGCAGCAAACCCGGGACTAGCGTCTCAGATACGCAGTATTTT
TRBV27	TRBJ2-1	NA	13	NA	CASSPQVYNEQFF	TGTGCCAGCTCTCCACAGGTTTACAATGAGCAGTTCTTC
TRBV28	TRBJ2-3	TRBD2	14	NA	CASSPTSVTDTQYF	TGTGCCAGCAGCCCGACTAGCGTCACAGATACGCAGTATTTT
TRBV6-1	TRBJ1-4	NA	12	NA	CASRPEYEKLFF	TGTGCCAGCAGGCCCGAGTATGAAAAACTGTTTTTT
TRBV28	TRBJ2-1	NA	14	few	CASSLGTGNNEQFF	TGTGCCAGCAGCTTGGGAACAGGGAACAATGAGCAGTTCTTC